The sequence of this T cell receptor (beta chain) was determined in a study of T cells in Graves' hyperthyroidism and ophthalmopathy. A lack of ophthalmopathy progression within 18 months defined stable Graves' hyperthyroidism. Trimming removed 5 bases from V and 0 bases from J, with 14 bases in between. The length of the CDR3 is 16 residues. The germline V gene has CDR1 MNHNS and CDR2 SASEGT. In this sample, this clonotype turned up a few times. Amplified regions were TCR beta CDR3 sequences from RNA transcripts. HTBI primers were employed in a first-round RT-PCR of the TCR CDR3. TCRdb ran MiXCR on the multiplex PCR reads and lists one entry per CDR3 protein. Of about 740,000 distinct CDR3 sequences in the sample, approximately 15% were seen once.

The sample taken for sequencing was blood. The chain recombines TRBV6-1 with TRBJ1-5; D possibly corresponds to TRBD1 (5 bases). The receptor was isolated from a woman in her late teens or twenties with Graves' hyperthyroidism. The chain's CDR3 is CASSPRGLNSNQPQHF. The CDR3 DNA is TGTGCCAGCAGTCCTAGGGGACTCAATAGCAATCAGCCCCAGCATTTT.